The 9 T cell receptor beta chains listed next were all sequenced from one sample in a study of blood T cell repertoires in COVID-19. Assay: immunoSEQ multiplex PCR; the TCRdb copy retains only in-frame clones and omits some. The sample gives 110,000 to 150,000 clones, 75% to 90% of which show up once; about 1.5% is in the top ten. The sequenced sample was peripheral blood. These receptors were collected from a woman aged 45-65 years with acute or convalescent COVID-19.

The chain couples TRBV6-1 to TRBJ2-5; D unclear. CDR3 length: 13 amino acids. Germline V CDR1 and CDR2: MNHNS, SASEGT. Between the trimmed V and J ends, which lost 1 base and 5 bases, there was a span of 8 bases. CDR3: CASSEEGRETQYF. The CDR3 nucleotides read TGTGCCAGCAGTGAAGAAGGCAGGGAGACCCAGTACTTC.

The J gene is TRBJ2-7, the V gene TRBV7-9; TRBD2 matches 12 bases. Trimming took 7 bases from V and 6 from J; bases not matched to a gene: 7. The CDR3 covers 14 residues. Per the germline V gene, CDR1 is SEHNR and CDR2 is FQNEAQ (reference sequence). In nucleotides, the CDR3 is TGTGCCAGCACCCAGGGGGGACTAGCGGGCGAGCAGTACTTC. Translating it yields CASTQGGLAGEQYF.

The chain joins TRBV9 to TRBJ2-2; 7 bases match TRBD2. The junction had 5 bases not matched to a gene; V was cut back by 2 bases and J by 1 base. Per the germline V gene, CDR1 is SGDLS and CDR2 is YYNGEE. This CDR3 spans 16 amino acids. The CDR3 sequence is CASSVLGRLNTGELFF. In DNA, the CDR3 is TGTGCCAGCAGCGTTCTCGGGAGGCTGAACACCGGGGAGCTGTTTTTT. Based on the CDR3 plus reference TRBV9 and TRBJ2-2, the full variable domain is DSGVTQTPKHLITATGQRVTLRCSPRSGDLSVYWYQQSLDQGLQFLIQYYNGEERAKGNILERFSAQQFPDLHSELNLSSLELGDSALYFCASSVLGRLNTGELFFGEGSRLTVL.

As DNA, the CDR3 is TGTGCCAGCAGCCCGCAGGGGCGATACTACAATGAGCAGTTCTTC. Translating it yields CASSPQGRYYNEQFF. The chain has TRBV3-1 (or the pseudogene TRBV3-2) and TRBJ2-1; tentatively, D is TRBD1 (6 bases). Germline lookup yields CDR1 LGHDT and CDR2 YNNKEL (reference sequence). The CDR3 has 15 amino acids. Trimming cost V 4 bases and J 3 bases, with 13 bases left between them.

The chain has TRBV4-1 and TRBJ2-3, with 14 bases fitting TRBD2. Germline V gene lookup returns CDR1 MGHRA and CDR2 YSYEKL. This CDR3 has 18 residues. Germline trimming cut 4 bases from V and 1 base from J; bases unmatched to any gene: 7. DNA for the CDR3: TGCGCCAGCAGCCGGGGACTAGCGGGAGTGGTTCGCACAGATACGCAGTATTTT. The encoded protein is CASSRGLAGVVRTDTQYF.

As to this clone: One end of the junction does not line up with germline, which may come from a read error. The chain uses TRBV18 and TRBJ2-5; TRBD2 agrees at 10 bases. The CDR3 covers 14 residues. CDR1 is KGHSH and CDR2 is LQKENI in the germline V gene. CDR3 amino acids: CASSSSAGGPPVDF. CDR3 DNA: TGTGCCAGCTCATCCTCAGCGGGGGGGCCCCCAGTTGACTTC.

V and J are TRBV4-1 and TRBJ2-7; D perhaps matches TRBD1 (6 bases). Germline lookup yields CDR1 MGHRA and CDR2 YSYEKL. The CDR3 covers 19 residues. V lost 4 bases and J 3 bases, leaving 28 bases between the germline ends. The CDR3 nucleotides read TGCGCCAGCAGCCTCAGGGATTTTCCGCAGGGGTACTCCCACTACGAGCAGTACTTC. The encoded protein is CASSLRDFPQGYSHYEQYF.

This CDR3 reads CASSQGGGTDTEAFF. CDR3 DNA: TGTGCCAGCAGCCAAGGCGGGGGAACGGACACTGAAGCTTTCTTT. The chain recombines TRBV14 with TRBJ1-1; D might be TRBD1 (5 bases). The CDR3 is 15 residues long. Germline values: CDR1 SGHDN, CDR2 FVKESK. V lost 1 base and J 3 bases, leaving 12 bases between the germline ends. The full variable domain, in which reference TRBV14 and TRBJ1-1 provide the parts outside the CDR3, is EAGVTQFPSHSVIEKGQTVTLRCDPISGHDNLYWYRRVMGKEIKFLLHFVKESKQDESGMPNNRFLAERTGGTYSTLKVQPAELEDSGVYFCASSQGGGTDTEAFFGQGTRLTVV.

V is TRBV10-3 and J is TRBJ1-5; the D is unclear. Trimming shortened V by 8 bases and J by 0 bases, and 14 bases separated the two germline ends. The germline gives CDR1 ENHRY, CDR2 SYGVKD. This CDR3 is built from 15 residues. For the CDR3, the DNA is TGTGCCATCGTTCGAGGGCTAAATAGCAATCAGCCCCAGCATTTT. Residues: CAIVRGLNSNQPQHF.